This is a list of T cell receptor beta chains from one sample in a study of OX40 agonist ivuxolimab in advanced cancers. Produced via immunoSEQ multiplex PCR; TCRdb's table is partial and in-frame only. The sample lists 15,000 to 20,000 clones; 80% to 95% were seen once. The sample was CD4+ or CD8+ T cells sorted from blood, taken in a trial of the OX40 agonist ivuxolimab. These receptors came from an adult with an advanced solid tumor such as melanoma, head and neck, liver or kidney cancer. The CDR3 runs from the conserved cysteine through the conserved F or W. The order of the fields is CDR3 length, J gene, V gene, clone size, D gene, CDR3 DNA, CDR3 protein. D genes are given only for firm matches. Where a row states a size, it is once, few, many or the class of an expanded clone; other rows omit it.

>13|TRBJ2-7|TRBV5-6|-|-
TGTGCCAGCAGCTTGGCCATCTCCTACGAGCAGTACTTC
CASSLAISYEQYF
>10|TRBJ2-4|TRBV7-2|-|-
TGTGCCACCGGGAAAAACATTCAGTACTTC
CATGKNIQYF
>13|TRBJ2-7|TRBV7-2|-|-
TGTGCCTCCACGGGGGACGGCTACTGGGAGCAGTACTTC
CASTGDGYWEQYF
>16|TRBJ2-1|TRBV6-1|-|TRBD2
TGTGCCAGCAGTCAAGCGCTAGCGGGGGCTTGGAATGAGCAGTTCTTC
CASSQALAGAWNEQFF
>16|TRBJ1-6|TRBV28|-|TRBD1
TGTGCCAGCAGGCGCCGACAGGGAAGGATTAATTCACCCCTCCACTTT
CASRRRQGRINSPLHF
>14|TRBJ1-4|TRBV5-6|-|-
TGTGCCAGCAGCTTGGGGGAGCTTAATGAAAAACTGTTTTTT
CASSLGELNEKLFF
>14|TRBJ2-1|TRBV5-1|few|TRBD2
TGCGCCAGCAGCTCCCGAGGTAGCGGGGGGTTGGAGTTCTTC
CASSSRGSGGLEFF
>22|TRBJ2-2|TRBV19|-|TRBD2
TGTGCCAGTAGTATATCCGGACTAGCGGGAGCCGAGTCGCCCTTTCTCACCGGGGAGCTGTTTTTT
CASSISGLAGAESPFLTGELFF
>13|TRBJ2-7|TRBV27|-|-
TGTGCCAGCAGTTTATCGCCCCCCTACGAGCAGTACTTC
CASSLSPPYEQYF
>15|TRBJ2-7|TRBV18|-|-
TGTGCCAGCTCACCCCTAGGAGCGCCGACCTACGAGCAGTACTTC
CASSPLGAPTYEQYF
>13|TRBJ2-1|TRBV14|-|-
TGTGCCAGCAGCCAAGAGGGGGACAATGAGCAGTTCTTC
CASSQEGDNEQFF
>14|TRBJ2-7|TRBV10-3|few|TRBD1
TGTGCCATCAGGGGGACAGGGGAAAACTACGAGCAGTACTTC
CAIRGTGENYEQYF
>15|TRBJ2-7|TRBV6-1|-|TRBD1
TGTGCCAGCAGTGAGGGACAGGGGCCTTCCTACGAGCAGTACTTC
CASSEGQGPSYEQYF
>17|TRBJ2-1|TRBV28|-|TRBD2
TGTGCCAGCAGTCCCCCCCTAAGAGCGGGACCTTCCAATGAGCAGTTCTTC
CASSPPLRAGPSNEQFF
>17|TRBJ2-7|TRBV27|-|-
TGTGCCAGCAGTTTAACCCCCGGCCGCTGGGGGACCTACGAGCAGTACTTC
CASSLTPGRWGTYEQYF
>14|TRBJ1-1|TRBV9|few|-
TGTGCCAGCAGCAGGGAGGGGTGGGTCGCTGAAGCTTTCTTT
CASSREGWVAEAFF
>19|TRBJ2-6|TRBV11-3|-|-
TGTGCCAGCAGCTCGATCTGGCAGGGGTCTCTCTCTGGGGCCAACGTCCTGACTTTC
CASSSIWQGSLSGANVLTF
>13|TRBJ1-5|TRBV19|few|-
TGTGCCAGTAGTGTGGGTTTTGGTCAGCCCCAGCATTTT
CASSVGFGQPQHF
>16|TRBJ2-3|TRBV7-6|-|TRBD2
TGTGCCAGCAGCTTAGCCGGGGGGGTACCCACAGATACGCAGTATTTT
CASSLAGGVPTDTQYF
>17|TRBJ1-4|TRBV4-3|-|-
TGCGCCAGCAGCCCTTTAGGGGCCCTGAATCCTTATGAAAAACTGTTTTTT
CASSPLGALNPYEKLFF
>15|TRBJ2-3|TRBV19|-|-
TGTGCCAGTAGTACCGGGGCCTCTAGCACAGATACGCAGTATTTT
CASSTGASSTDTQYF
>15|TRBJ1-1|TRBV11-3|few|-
TGTGCCAGCAGCTTAGATCTTCGGGAGAACACTGAAGCTTTCTTT
CASSLDLRENTEAFF
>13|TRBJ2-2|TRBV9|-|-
TGTGCCAGCAGCGTAGGTACGACCGGGGAGCTGTTTTTT
CASSVGTTGELFF
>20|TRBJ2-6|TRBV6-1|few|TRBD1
TGTGCCAGCAGTGACCTCAACATGGGACAGGGGAACTCTGGGGCCAACGTCCTGACTTTC
CASSDLNMGQGNSGANVLTF
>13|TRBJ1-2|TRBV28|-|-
TGTGCCAGCACCCCAGCAGGACGGCCTGGCTACACCTTC
CASTPAGRPGYTF
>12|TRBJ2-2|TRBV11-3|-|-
TGTGCCAGCAGAGGGGAAAACGGGGAGCTGTTTTTT
CASRGENGELFF
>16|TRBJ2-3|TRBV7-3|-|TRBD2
TGTGCCAGCAGCTGGATCGCGGGGGGGAGCACAGATACGCAGTATTTT
CASSWIAGGSTDTQYF
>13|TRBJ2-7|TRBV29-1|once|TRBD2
TGCAGCGTAGGACTAGCGGGGTCCTACGAGCAGTACTTC
CSVGLAGSYEQYF
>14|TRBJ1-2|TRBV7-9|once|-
TGTGCCAGCAGCTCTCGTGGAGGGGGTTATGGCTACACCTTC
CASSSRGGGYGYTF
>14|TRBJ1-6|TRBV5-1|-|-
TGCGCCAGCAGCCCCGGGACCGAAAATTCACCCCTCCACTTT
CASSPGTENSPLHF
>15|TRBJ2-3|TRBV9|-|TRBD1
TGTGCCAGCAGCGCGCAGGGGGCCGGCACAGATACGCAGTATTTT
CASSAQGAGTDTQYF
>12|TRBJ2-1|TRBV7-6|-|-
TGTGCCAGCAGCTTAGCTGGGCTTGAGCAGTTCTTC
CASSLAGLEQFF
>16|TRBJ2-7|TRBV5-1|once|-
TGCGCCAGCAGCTTGGAATTGGGTCCAGGCTCCTACGAGCAGTACTTC
CASSLELGPGSYEQYF
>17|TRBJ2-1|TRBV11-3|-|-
TGTGCCAGCAGCTTAGTTGGTTTAGCGAGCTCCTACAATGAGCAGTTCTTC
CASSLVGLASSYNEQFF
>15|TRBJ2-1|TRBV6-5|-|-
TGTGCCAGCACCCTGGGGGACCCCCGCTACAATGAGCAGTTCTTC
CASTLGDPRYNEQFF
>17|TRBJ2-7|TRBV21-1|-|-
TGCGCCAGCAGCAAAGCGTTAGCTAGCGGGAGGACGGGCGAGCAGTACTTC
CASSKALASGRTGEQYF
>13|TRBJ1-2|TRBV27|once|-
TGTGCCAGCAGTGATGGACGAGGGAGGGGCTACACCTTC
CASSDGRGRGYTF
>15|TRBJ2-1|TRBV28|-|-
TGTGCCAGCAGCCCGAGTGGGACTGGAAACAATGAGCAGTTCTTC
CASSPSGTGNNEQFF
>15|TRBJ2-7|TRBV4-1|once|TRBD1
TGCGCCAGCAGCCCAGGACAGGCCCCCTCCTACGAGCAGTACTTC
CASSPGQAPSYEQYF
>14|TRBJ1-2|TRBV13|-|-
TGTGCCAGCAGCCCATGGGGGGGTAACTATGGCTACACCTTC
CASSPWGGNYGYTF
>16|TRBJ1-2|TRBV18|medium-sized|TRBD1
TGTGCCAGCTCACCACCAAGACAGGGGAGGTTTGGTGGCTACACCTTC
CASSPPRQGRFGGYTF
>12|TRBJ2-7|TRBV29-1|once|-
TGCAGCGTTGTCGGGCCCCCCTACGAGCAGTACTTC
CSVVGPPYEQYF
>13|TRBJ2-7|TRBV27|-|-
TGTGCCAGCAGTCGCGGAAGTTCTAGCGAGCAGTACTTC
CASSRGSSSEQYF
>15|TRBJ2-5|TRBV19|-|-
TGTGCCAGTAGTATTCTCCTACAGGGTGAAGAGACCCAGTACTTC
CASSILLQGEETQYF
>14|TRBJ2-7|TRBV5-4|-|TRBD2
TGTGCCAGCACCCCTAGCGGAAGCTCCTACGAGCAGTACTTC
CASTPSGSSYEQYF
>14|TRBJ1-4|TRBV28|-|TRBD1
TGTGCCAGCAGTTCCGGGACAGTCAATGAAAAGCTGTTTTTT
CASSSGTVNEKLFF
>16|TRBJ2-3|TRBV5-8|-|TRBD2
TGTGCCAGCAGCCAGCGGGGGGGCCGAGGCGCAGATACGCAGTATTTT
CASSQRGGRGADTQYF
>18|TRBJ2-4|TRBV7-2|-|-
TGTGCCAGCAGCGCACTAACCGGGACACATCAAGCCAAAAACATTCAGTACTTC
CASSALTGTHQAKNIQYF
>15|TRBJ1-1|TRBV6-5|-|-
TGTGCCAGCAGTTACTCGAGTTCGGATGGGAGTGAAGCTTTCTTT
CASSYSSSDGSEAFF
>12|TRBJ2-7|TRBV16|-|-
TGTGCCAGCAGCCCACTCGCGCACGAGCAGTACTTC
CASSPLAHEQYF
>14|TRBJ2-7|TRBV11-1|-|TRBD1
TGTGCCAGCAGCTATGGACAGGGGGCCTACGAGCAGTACTTC
CASSYGQGAYEQYF
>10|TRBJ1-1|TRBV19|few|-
TGTGCCATCCTGGGGGAAGAAGCTTTCTTT
CAILGEEAFF
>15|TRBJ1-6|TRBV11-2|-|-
TGTGCCAGCAGCTCCACCGGACGGAAGAATTCACCCCTCCACTTT
CASSSTGRKNSPLHF
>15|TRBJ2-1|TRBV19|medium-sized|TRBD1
TGTGCCAGTAGCTGGGGACAGGGAGTCTACAATGAGCAGTTCTTC
CASSWGQGVYNEQFF
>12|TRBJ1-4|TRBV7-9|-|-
TGTGCCAGCAGCTTAGTACAGGGCGAACTGTTTTTT
CASSLVQGELFF